The present TCR beta chain was sequenced within a study of blood T cell repertoires in COVID-19. Study context: Researchers got acute and convalescent COVID-19 samples from the United States, Italy and Spain.

The protocol was immunoSEQ multiplex PCR, while the TCRdb copy is restricted to in-frame clones and leaves out a portion. The table lists 150,000 or so clones, approximately 81% of them singletons. After removal of 5 bases from V and 3 bases from J, the junction contained 6 bases not matched to a gene. Per germline, CDR1 SQVTM and CDR2 ANQGSEA. The CDR3 has 13 residues. The clonotype comes from a man younger than 35 with active or convalescent COVID-19. Sequenced sample: peripheral blood. This rearrangement joins TRBV29-1 to TRBJ2-5, with 7 bases matching TRBD2. For the CDR3, the DNA is TGCAGCGTTTCCCAGGGAGGGGAAGAGACCCAGTACTTC. This sequence encodes CSVSQGGEETQYF.